These 3 T cell receptor beta chains came from one sample sequenced in a study of blood T cell repertoires in COVID-19 (dated by TCRdb to the early 2020s). Library prep was done by the immunoSEQ multiplex PCR assay. TCRdb took over this immuneACCESS table, retaining in-frame rearrangements with V and J assigned. Such tables are incomplete; in checked studies, under half of the missing clones stem from an unresolved V gene, and the remainder is unexplained. The sample has roughly 300,000 clones on record, about nine tenths of them singletons. The ten largest clones add up to around 2% of the sample. Sequencing was performed on peripheral blood. The origin of the receptors is a woman under 40 with COVID-19, enrolled during active disease.

The V call is TRBV5-1, the J call TRBJ2-1; D ambiguous. This CDR3 contains 15 residues. The V gene lost 0 bases and the J gene lost 0 bases, with 7 bases spanning the gap. Germline-derived CDR1 and CDR2 are SGHRS and YFSETQ. In DNA form, the CDR3 reads TGCGCCAGCAGCTTGGCCCTAAGCTCCTACAATGAGCAGTTCTTC. It is translated as CASSLALSSYNEQFF.

This sequence joins TRBV5-1 and TRBJ2-5, with unresolved D. Deletions cut 0 bases from V and 5 bases from J, with 5 bases between. Germline V lookup: CDR1 SGHRS, CDR2 YFSETQ. The CDR3 extends over 12 amino acids. CDR3 nucleotides: TGCGCCAGCAGCTTGGCCTTCGAGACCCAGTACTTC. As protein: CASSLAFETQYF.

This chain links TRBV11-2 with TRBJ1-5, with 10 bases fitting TRBD1. The CDR3 extends over 19 amino acids. Losses at the gene ends were 0 bases for V and 3 bases for J; bases not matched to a gene: 11. CDR1 SGHAT and CDR2 FQNNGV come from the germline V gene. For the CDR3, the DNA is TGTGCCAGCAGCTTAGATATTGAAGGCGGGACAGGGGTCAATCAGCCCCAGCATTTT. This gives the protein CASSLDIEGGTGVNQPQHF.